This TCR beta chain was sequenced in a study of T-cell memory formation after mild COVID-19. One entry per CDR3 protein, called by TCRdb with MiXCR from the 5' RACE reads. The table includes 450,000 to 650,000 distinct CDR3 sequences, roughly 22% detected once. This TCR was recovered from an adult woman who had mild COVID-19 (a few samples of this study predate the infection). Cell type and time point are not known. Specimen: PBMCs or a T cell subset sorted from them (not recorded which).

The CDR3 DNA reads TGCGCCAGCAGCTACGCGACAGGCTCCTACAATGAGCAGTTCTTC. It codes for CASSYATGSYNEQFF. The J gene is TRBJ2-1, the V gene TRBV5-1; perhaps TRBD1 as D (6 bases). The germline CDR1 and CDR2 sequences are SGHRS and YFSETQ. Trimming stripped 3 bases from V and 0 bases from J, with 10 bases between. This CDR3 contains 15 residues. The full variable domain, completed using reference TRBV5-1 and TRBJ2-1, is KAGVTQTPRYLIKTRGQQVTLSCSPISGHRSVSWYQQTPGQGLQFLFEYFSETQRNKGNFPGRFSGRQFSNSRSEMNVSTLELGDSALYLCASSYATGSYNEQFFGPGTRLTVL.